This T cell receptor (beta chain) was identified during a study of blood T cell repertoires in COVID-19. Whole-study context: Specimens from acute and convalescent COVID-19 originated in the United States, Italy and Spain. Sources were T cells, B-cell-depleted T cells, or PBMCs; the material itself was cDNA or gDNA.

Original analysis: How many nucleated cells were present was estimated from reference gene primer amplification. Profiled with immunoSEQ multiplex PCR; TCRdb holds only in-frame clones, not every one. The V and J calls and clone size come from that table; D and trimming were worked out from the DNA. The sample lists 150,000 to 200,000 clones; roughly four fifths were seen once. Enrollment of patients from Seattle took place during active infection, with longitudinal follow-up. This CDR3 contains 14 residues. Germline V gives CDR1 MNHEY, CDR2 SVGEGT. V was cut by 0 bases and J by 4 bases, with 9 bases left in between.

This clonotype was obtained from a woman between 70 and 85 years old with COVID-19, enrolled during active disease. The rearrangement joins TRBV6-2 or TRBV6-3 to TRBJ1-2; no reliable D call. Input material: peripheral blood. The CDR3: CASSYSNAAYGYTF. CDR3 DNA sequence: TGTGCCAGCAGTTACTCAAATGCGGCCTATGGCTACACCTTC.